The rows below give T cell receptor beta chains drawn from one sample of a study of human T cells and chemical hapten exposure. TCRdb fed the 5' RACE reads into MiXCR, producing one record per CDR3 protein. Of about 120,000 distinct CDR3 sequences in the sample, around 20% were seen once. All receptors derive from a human donor in good health. Each CDR3 is given with its conserved first and last residue. D genes are given only for firm matches. The size field is filled for only some rows; it gives once, few, many or a size class.

V	J	D	size	CDR3	DNA
TRBV14	TRBJ1-2	NA	few	CASSQDLPLRGYTF	TGTGCCAGCAGCCAAGATTTACCGCTCAGGGGCTACACCTTC
TRBV28	TRBJ2-1	TRBD1	few	CASSLGTAKAVNEQFF	TGTGCCAGCAGTTTGGGGACAGCTAAGGCCGTGAATGAGCAGTTCTTC
TRBV24-1	TRBJ2-3	TRBD1	NA	CATSVRTGWTDTQYF	TGTGCCACCAGTGTACGGACAGGGTGGACAGATACGCAGTATTTT
TRBV28	TRBJ1-6	NA	few	CASSLRGGNSPLHF	TGTGCCAGCAGTTTAAGGGGAGGCAATTCACCCCTCCACTTT
TRBV6-1	TRBJ1-5	TRBD1	NA	CASSVLQGRLSNQPQHF	TGTGCCAGCAGTGTCCTACAGGGGAGGCTTAGCAATCAGCCCCAGCATTTT
TRBV4-1	TRBJ2-1	TRBD2	few	CASSRRLAGDDEQFF	TGCGCCAGCAGCCGACGACTAGCGGGAGATGATGAGCAGTTCTTC
TRBV28	TRBJ2-7	NA	NA	CASTRQPYEQYF	TGTGCCAGCACCCGGCAGCCTTACGAGCAGTACTTC
TRBV12-3/TRBV12-4	TRBJ2-7	NA	few	CASSLQDSYEQYF	TGTGCCAGCAGTTTACAGGACTCCTACGAGCAGTACTTC
TRBV29-1	TRBJ2-7	TRBD1	few	CSVVSGDRAYEQYF	TGCAGCGTTGTTTCCGGGGACAGGGCCTACGAGCAGTACTTC
TRBV15	TRBJ1-5	NA	few	CATSRQNQPQHF	TGTGCCACCAGCCGACAAAATCAGCCCCAGCATTTT
TRBV7-2	TRBJ2-7	NA	few	CASSLGGSWSGEQYF	TGTGCCAGCAGCTTAGGGGGTAGCTGGAGTGGGGAGCAGTACTTC
TRBV9	TRBJ1-3	NA	NA	CASSVGGFSGNTIYF	TGTGCCAGCAGCGTAGGGGGGTTCTCTGGAAACACCATATATTTT
TRBV19	TRBJ1-2	TRBD1	few	CASSMLGTAALANYGDTF	TGTGCCAGTAGTATGTTGGGGACAGCTGCATTAGCTAACTATGGCGACACCTTC
TRBV29-1	TRBJ2-5	TRBD2	few	CSVEGTSVSGETQYF	TGCAGCGTTGAAGGGACTAGCGTTTCCGGAGAGACCCAGTACTTC
TRBV6-5	TRBJ2-4	NA	NA	CASSYGVTEGVAKNIQYF	TGTGCCAGCAGTTATGGGGTCACGGAAGGGGTAGCCAAAAACATTCAGTACTTC
TRBV12-3/TRBV12-4	TRBJ2-7	NA	NA	CASSTTYEQYF	TGTGCCAGCAGTACTACCTACGAGCAGTACTTC
TRBV5-1	TRBJ2-5	TRBD1	few	CASSFGTGGRETQYF	TGCGCCAGCAGCTTTGGGACAGGGGGGCGCGAGACCCAGTACTTC
TRBV2	TRBJ1-1	NA	NA	CASRDDGAIMNTEASF	TGTGCCAGCAGGGACGACGGGGCCATAATGAACACTGAAGCTTCCTTT
TRBV7-9	TRBJ1-4	NA	many	CASSLRRGEEKLFF	TGTGCCAGCAGCTTAAGGCGAGGGGAAGAAAAACTGTTTTTT
TRBV7-8	TRBJ2-3	NA	NA	CAGKRYSTDTQYF	TGTGCCGGAAAGCGTTATAGCACAGATACGCAGTATTTT
TRBV7-9	TRBJ2-5	TRBD2	few	CASSPPGTTETQYF	TGTGCCAGCAGCCCACCCGGGACTACGGAGACCCAGTACTTC
TRBV5-4	TRBJ2-1	TRBD2	few	CASSSGTSGRGNEQFF	TGTGCCAGCAGCTCGGGGACTAGCGGGAGAGGGAATGAGCAGTTCTTC
TRBV28	TRBJ2-7	NA	many	CASSTFYEQYF	TGTGCCAGCAGTACTTTCTACGAGCAGTACTTC